The 27 T cell receptor beta chains presented below share a single source sample, sequenced in a study of tumor-infiltrating lymphocytes in localized non-small cell lung cancer. Using immunoSEQ multiplex PCR, the repertoire was profiled, and TCRdb retains in-frame clones only, with some absent. The top ten clones hold 4.5% of a sample with some 12,000 clones, around 78% of them seen once. Sample: lung tumor tissue. The receptors shown here come from a human donor with non-small cell lung cancer.

This chain links TRBV13 with TRBJ2-1, with D possibly matching TRBD1 (5 bases). The CDR3 covers 13 residues. The V and J ends lost 2 bases and 4 bases respectively, with 6 bases between them. Germline CDR1 and CDR2: PRHDT and FYEKMQ (reference sequence). The CDR3 DNA follows: TGTGCCAGCAGCTTAAGGGGTTACAATGAGCAGTTCTTC. Translated: CASSLRGYNEQFF.

This clone occurred once. This rearrangement joins TRBV13 to TRBJ1-1; D ambiguous. Germline V lookup: CDR1 PRHDT, CDR2 FYEKMQ (reference sequence). Trimming left V 5 bases short and J 7 bases short, with 14 bases between. The CDR3 has 13 amino acids. The CDR3: CASSRKNLHEAFF. In DNA form, the CDR3 reads TGTGCCAGCAGCCGAAAGAACCTCCATGAAGCTTTCTTT.

The chain combines TRBV2 with TRBJ2-3; the D gene is possibly TRBD2 (6 bases). CDR3 length equals 15 residues. V lost 2 bases and J 6 bases, leaving 15 bases between the germline ends. Germline assignment: CDR1 SNHLY and CDR2 FYNNEI. The chain's CDR3 is CASSETSSGLDTQYF. As DNA, the CDR3 is TGTGCCAGCAGTGAAACTAGCTCGGGATTGGATACGCAGTATTTT.

This chain connects TRBV11-2 to TRBJ2-2; D remains unclear. The CDR3 covers 15 residues. Trimming removed 5 bases at V and 0 bases at J, with 10 bases between. Germline V gene sequence: CDR1 SGHAT, CDR2 FQNNGV. The CDR3 bases are TGTGCCAGCAGCCGGCTAAGCGCGAACACCGGGGAGCTGTTTTTT. Translation gives CASSRLSANTGELFF. Using reference TRBV11-2 and TRBJ2-2 for the parts outside the CDR3, the full variable domain is EAGVAQSPRYKIIEKRQSVAFWCNPISGHATLYWYQQILGQGPKLLIQFQNNGVVDDSQLPKDRFSAERLKGVDSTLKIQPAKLEDSAVYLCASSRLSANTGELFFGEGSRLTVL.

J is TRBJ2-5 and V is TRBV11-2; 7 nucleotides align to TRBD2. Germline-derived CDR1 and CDR2 are SGHAT and FQNNGV. V was pared by 0 bases and J by 5 bases, with 12 bases of the junction left unmatched. The CDR3 loop spans 17 amino acids. In nucleotides, the CDR3 is TGTGCCAGCAGCTTAGATGAACTACAAGCGGGGAAGGAGACCCAGTACTTC. As protein: CASSLDELQAGKETQYF.

This chain links TRBV6-5 with TRBJ1-1; D is unclear. V lost 5 bases, J lost 1 base, and 8 bases lay in between. This CDR3 region has 13 residues. From germline, CDR1 is MNHEY and CDR2 SVGAGI. CDR3 amino acids: CASSRIKNTEAFF. The CDR3 region has the DNA TGTGCCAGCAGTCGGATTAAGAACACTGAAGCTTTCTTT.

The rearrangement uses TRBV29-1 and TRBJ2-3; D gene ambiguous. CDR3 length: 13 amino acids. Trimming removed 4 bases at V and 2 bases at J, with 10 bases between. Germline CDR1 SQVTM, CDR2 ANQGSEA. In DNA, the CDR3 is TGCAGCGTTGCCGGTGGGGACACAGATACGCAGTATTTT. Its protein is CSVAGGDTDTQYF.

The V call is TRBV7-2, the J call TRBJ1-2; TRBD1 matches 7 bases. Germline CDR1 reads SGHTA; CDR2 reads FQGNSA. Losses at the gene ends were 1 base for V and 8 bases for J; bases not matched to a gene: 7. The CDR3 spans 14 residues. The CDR3 is CASSLGTGLGGYTF. For the CDR3, the DNA is TGTGCCAGCAGCTTAGGGACAGGATTGGGGGGCTACACCTTC.

CDR3 in DNA: TGTGCCAGCAGATCCTGGGGGAGCTCCTACGAGCAGTACTTC. This gives the protein CASRSWGSSYEQYF. This sequence joins TRBV5-6 and TRBJ2-7; the D call may be TRBD1 or TRBD2 (5 bases each). The germline gives CDR1 SGHDT, CDR2 YYEEEE. The length of the CDR3 is 14 residues. V was pared by 5 bases and J by 0 bases, with 12 bases between.

This rearrangement joins TRBV2 to TRBJ2-7; TRBD2 matches 8 bases. The CDR3 is made up of 15 amino acids. V dropped 2 bases and J dropped 1; count of bases not matched to a gene: 4. Germline CDR1 and CDR2: SNHLY and FYNNEI. In nucleotides, the CDR3 is TGTGCCAGCAGTGAATATGCGGGGGGATCCTACGAGCAGTACGTC. Residues: CASSEYAGGSYEQYV.

The chain links TRBV20-1 to TRBJ1-1; D is unclear. This CDR3 contains 11 residues. Germline CDR1 DFQATT, CDR2 SNEGSKA (reference sequence). Trimming pared 2 bases from V and 3 bases from J, leaving 4 bases between. The CDR3 is CSARPHTEAFF. In DNA, the CDR3 is TGCAGTGCTAGACCCCACACTGAAGCTTTCTTT.

The rearrangement joins TRBV4-3 to TRBJ2-3, with D unclear. In germline, CDR1 is LGHNA, CDR2 YSLEER. There are 13 residues in the CDR3. Trimming cost V 1 base and J 0 bases, with 2 bases left between them. The CDR3 sequence: CASSQGSTDTQYF. The DNA for the CDR3 is TGCGCCAGCAGCCAAGGCAGCACAGATACGCAGTATTTT.

This clone was counted a few times. V gene TRBV7-9 combines with J gene TRBJ2-5; possibly TRBD2 for D (6 bases). The CDR3 totals 13 residues. Trimming shortened V by 7 bases and J by 2 bases, and 11 bases separated the two germline ends. CDR1 is SEHNR and CDR2 is FQNEAQ in the germline V gene (reference sequence). As DNA, the CDR3 is TGTGCCAGCAACCCTAGCGTACAAGAGACCCAGTACTTC. Encoded protein: CASNPSVQETQYF.

The V and J genes are TRBV20-1 and TRBJ1-2; D call uncertain. CDR1 is DFQATT and CDR2 is SNEGSKA in the germline V gene (reference sequence). The ends were cut back, 5 bases at V and 3 bases at J, with 7 bases in the middle. The CDR3 covers 11 residues. DNA for the CDR3: TGCAGTGCTGTGATGGACTATGGCTACACCTTC. This gives the protein CSAVMDYGYTF.

The chain joins TRBV6-5 to TRBJ1-3; 7 bases align to TRBD1. CDR3 length equals 15 residues. V shed 2 bases and J 4 bases; nucleotides not matched to a gene: 5. Germline values: CDR1 MNHEY, CDR2 SVGAGI. CDR3 nucleotides: TGTGCCAGCAGTTACGGGGGCAGGGGGGGAAACACCATATATTTT. It yields the protein CASSYGGRGGNTIYF.

The chain recombines TRBV6-5 with TRBJ2-2; D might be TRBD2 (6 bases). Per the germline V gene, CDR1 is MNHEY and CDR2 is SVGAGI. Trimming took off 2 bases at V and 6 bases at J, with 13 bases between the two ends. This CDR3 comprises 15 residues. Written as DNA, the CDR3 is TGTGCCAGCAGTTACCGACCTTGGGGGGCCGGGGAGCTGTTTTTT. The encoded protein is CASSYRPWGAGELFF.

The chain has TRBV15 and TRBJ1-1; TRBD1 is a possible D gene (5 bases). The ends were cut back, 0 bases at V and 0 bases at J, with 11 bases in the middle. CDR3 length equals 16 residues. Looked up from germline, CDR1 is LNHNV and CDR2 is YYDKDF (reference sequence). The CDR3 reads CATSRDSVQVNTEAFF. The DNA for the CDR3 is TGTGCCACCAGCAGAGATTCGGTACAGGTGAACACTGAAGCTTTCTTT.

The gene calls are TRBV7-2 and TRBJ2-3; D unclear. Germline CDR1 SGHTA, CDR2 FQGNSA. The germline V and J ends were trimmed by 5 bases and 0 bases, with 9 bases remaining between them. This CDR3 region has 14 residues. The CDR3 is CASSPTTSTDTQYF. CDR3 bases: TGTGCCAGCAGCCCAACGACTAGCACAGATACGCAGTATTTT.

This clone came up once. The J gene is TRBJ2-7, the V gene TRBV7-2, with 7 bases aligning to TRBD1. The V and J ends lost 5 bases and 2 bases, in that order; junction bases with no gene match: 9. Per the germline V gene, CDR1 is SGHTA and CDR2 is FQGNSA. The CDR3 runs to 15 residues. DNA for the CDR3: TGTGCCAGCAGCCCCTTGACAGGGTCACCCTACGAGCAGTACTTC. Residues: CASSPLTGSPYEQYF.

The chain is built from TRBV5-1 and TRBJ2-1, with TRBD1 identical over 10 bases. The CDR3 spans 19 residues. Germline lookup yields CDR1 SGHRS and CDR2 YFSETQ. J was trimmed by 4 bases and V by 3 bases; bases with no gene match: 16. CDR3 protein: CASSSGTGEQSFPYNEQFF. The CDR3 bases are TGCGCCAGCAGCTCCGGGACAGGGGAGCAGAGTTTCCCTTACAATGAGCAGTTCTTC.

The chain carries TRBV9 and TRBJ2-3, with D perhaps TRBD1 or TRBD2 (6 bases each). Germline CDR1 reads SGDLS; CDR2 reads YYNGEE. The germline V and J ends were trimmed by 0 bases and 4 bases, with 15 bases remaining between them. This CDR3 region has 16 residues. The CDR3 sequence is CASSVAGAGVPDTQYF. CDR3 DNA: TGTGCCAGCAGCGTAGCGGGGGCCGGTGTTCCAGATACGCAGTATTTT.

The chain is built from TRBV30 and TRBJ1-5; a possible D gene is TRBD1 (5 bases). V was clipped by 4 bases and J by 3 bases, with 13 bases between them. CDR1 and CDR2 (germline): GTSNPN, SVGIG (reference sequence). This CDR3 is built from 14 residues. CDR3 protein: CAWNSGGPNQPQHF. In nucleotides, the CDR3 is TGTGCCTGGAATAGTGGGGGTCCCAATCAGCCCCAGCATTTT.

J is TRBJ2-3 and V is TRBV6-1; weak D call: TRBD1 (5 bases). The V end lost 2 bases, the J end lost 1 base, and 10 bases lay between the germline ends. Germline assignment: CDR1 MNHNS and CDR2 SASEGT. This CDR3 is built from 15 residues. CDR3 in DNA: TGTGCCAGCAGTGAATCGACAGTGGGCACAGATACGCAGTATTTT. Translating it yields CASSESTVGTDTQYF.

The J gene is TRBJ1-6, the V gene TRBV11-3; a weak D match, TRBD1 (5 bases). Trimming cost V 3 bases and J 6 bases, with 6 bases left between them. The CDR3 loop spans 13 amino acids. The germline gives CDR1 SGHNT, CDR2 YENEEA. The CDR3 bases are TGTGCCAGCAGCTTCGGGGGTAATTCACCCCTCCACTTT. It encodes CASSFGGNSPLHF. Full variable domain (rest looked up from reference TRBV11-3 and TRBJ1-6): EAGVVQSPRYKIIEKKQPVAFWCNPISGHNTLYWYLQNLGQGPELLIRYENEEAVDDSQLPKDRFSAERLKGVDSTLKIQPAELGDSAVYLCASSFGGNSPLHFGNGTRLTVT.

Concerning this clone itself: At one boundary the junction diverges from the germline segment, which might be a read error. The chain is built from TRBV7-8 and TRBJ2-1; D may be TRBD2 (6 bases). Germline V lookup: CDR1 SGHVS, CDR2 FQNEAQ. The CDR3 is made up of 12 amino acids. The CDR3 here is CASSTTRESPVF. CDR3 DNA: TGTGCCAGCAGCACCACCCGGGAGTCCCCCGTCTTC.

This clone was observed a few times. This chain connects TRBV10-3 to TRBJ2-7, with TRBD1 identical over 9 bases. Germline assignment: CDR1 ENHRY and CDR2 SYGVKD. V dropped 10 bases and J dropped 6; count of bases not matched to a gene: 10. The CDR3 extends over 13 amino acids. The CDR3 protein is CATADRGGLEQYV. The CDR3 DNA reads as TGTGCCACCGCCGACAGGGGGGGCCTCGAGCAGTACGTC.

The CDR3 DNA reads TGCGCCAGCAGCTTGGGGACATTGAACACTGAAGCTTTCTTT. Translation: CASSLGTLNTEAFF. The chain recombines TRBV5-1 with TRBJ1-1; TRBD1 might be the D (5 bases). Trimming took off 0 bases at V and 0 bases at J, with 6 bases between the two ends. The CDR3 has 14 residues. Germline V CDR1 and CDR2: SGHRS, YFSETQ.